Shown below are 8 T cell receptor beta chains from a single sample sequenced in a study of T cell responses to AZD1222 COVID-19 vaccine. Sequencing used immunoSEQ multiplex PCR; TCRdb keeps in-frame clones, though not all of them. Found here are 140,000 or so clones, 85% to 90% of them singletons; the top ten hold approximately 5.4%. The specimen was peripheral blood, collected 28 days after the second AZD1222 dose. Source of these receptors: an adult who received the AZD1222 COVID-19 vaccine.

This clone was seen once. The rearrangement links TRBV5-1 to TRBJ2-5; D is perhaps TRBD1 (7 bases). This CDR3 is built from 14 residues. The V end was cut by 0 bases, the J end by 4 bases, with 10 bases between. Germline lookup yields CDR1 SGHRS and CDR2 YFSETQ. Here the CDR3 reads CASSLVQGGETQYF. The CDR3 DNA is TGCGCCAGCAGCTTGGTTCAGGGGGGAGAGACCCAGTACTTC.

The chain uses TRBV19 and TRBJ2-5, with a tentative D call TRBD1 (6 bases). The V end lost 1 base, the J end lost 3 bases, and 9 bases lay between the germline ends. The CDR3 loop spans 14 amino acids. The germline CDR1 and CDR2 sequences are LNHDA and SQIVND (reference sequence). CDR3 region: CASSIGQDKETQYF. The CDR3 region has the DNA TGTGCCAGTAGTATAGGACAGGATAAAGAGACCCAGTACTTC.

The chain combines TRBV11-2 with TRBJ2-7; tentatively, D is TRBD2 (5 bases). The V gene's germline CDR1 is SGHAT and CDR2 FQNNGV. This CDR3 region has 14 residues. V lost 2 bases and J lost 0, with 8 bases in between. The CDR3 loop is CASSLPGLSYEQYF. In DNA, the CDR3 is TGTGCCAGCAGCTTACCAGGACTCTCCTACGAGCAGTACTTC.

The V call is TRBV10-3, the J call TRBJ2-7; TRBD1 aligns across 8 bases. CDR1 ENHRY and CDR2 SYGVKD come from the germline V gene. This CDR3 has 13 residues. Unmatched junction bases numbered 3, after V lost 3 bases and J lost 5 bases. The chain's CDR3 is CAISDRGRDEQYF. In DNA form, the CDR3 reads TGTGCCATCAGTGACAGGGGGCGAGACGAGCAGTACTTC.

V usage is TRBV5-1 and J usage is TRBJ2-5, with D maybe TRBD2 (6 bases). The CDR3 is made up of 15 amino acids. Germline V lookup: CDR1 SGHRS, CDR2 YFSETQ. The germline V and J ends were trimmed by 0 bases and 2 bases, with 11 bases remaining between them. CDR3 region: CASSLGQGGQETQYF. Here the CDR3 DNA reads TGCGCCAGCAGCTTGGGGCAGGGAGGTCAAGAGACCCAGTACTTC.

The chain employs TRBV2 and TRBJ1-6; D remains unclear. The CDR3 sequence is 16 residues long. CDR1 and CDR2 (germline): SNHLY, FYNNEI. The germline V and J ends were trimmed by 5 bases and 8 bases, with 19 bases remaining between them. The CDR3 here is CASSLAGGRPDSPLHF. The CDR3 region has the DNA TGTGCCAGCAGTCTCGCGGGAGGCAGACCTGATTCACCCCTCCACTTT.

This chain connects TRBV2 to TRBJ2-3, with 11 nucleotides matching TRBD2. The CDR3 length is 17 residues. The V and J ends lost 6 bases and 0 bases, in that order; junction bases with no gene match: 8. Per germline, CDR1 SNHLY and CDR2 FYNNEI. The CDR3 nucleotides read TGTGCCAGCAGACCGGGACTAGCGGTTCCTAGCACAGATACGCAGTATTTT. As protein: CASRPGLAVPSTDTQYF.

V gene TRBV7-9 combines with J gene TRBJ2-1; no clear D gene. The CDR3 totals 13 residues. Germline V gives CDR1 SEHNR, CDR2 FQNEAQ (reference sequence). V shed 0 bases and J shed 7 bases, with 7 bases lying between them. The CDR3 is CASSLAAANEQFF. CDR3 nucleotide sequence: TGTGCCAGCAGCTTAGCGGCGGCAAATGAGCAGTTCTTC.